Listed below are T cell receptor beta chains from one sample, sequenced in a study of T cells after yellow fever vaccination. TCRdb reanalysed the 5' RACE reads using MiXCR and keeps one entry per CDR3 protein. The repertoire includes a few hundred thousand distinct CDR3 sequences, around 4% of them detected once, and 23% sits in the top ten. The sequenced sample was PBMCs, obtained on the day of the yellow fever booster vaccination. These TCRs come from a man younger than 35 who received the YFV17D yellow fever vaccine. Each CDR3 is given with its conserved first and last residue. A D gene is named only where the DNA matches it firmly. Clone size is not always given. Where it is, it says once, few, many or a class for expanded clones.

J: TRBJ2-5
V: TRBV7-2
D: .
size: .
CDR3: CASSTLRAVWGQETQYF
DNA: TGTGCCAGCAGCACGTTAAGGGCTGTTTGGGGACAAGAGACCCAGTACTTC

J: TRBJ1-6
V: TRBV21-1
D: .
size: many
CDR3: CASSKTGRRSPLHF
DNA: TGTGCCAGCAGCAAAACAGGGAGGAGGTCACCCCTCCACTTT

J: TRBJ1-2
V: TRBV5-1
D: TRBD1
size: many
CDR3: CASSLQGTLDYGYTF
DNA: TGCGCCAGCAGCTTACAGGGGACCCTCGACTATGGCTACACCTTC

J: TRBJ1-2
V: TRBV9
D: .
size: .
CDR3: CASSLGEYGYTF
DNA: TGTGCCAGCAGCCTGGGGGAATATGGCTACACCTTC

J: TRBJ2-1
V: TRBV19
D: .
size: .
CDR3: CASSPTGVEQFF
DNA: TGTGCCAGTAGTCCCACTGGGGTCGAGCAGTTCTTC

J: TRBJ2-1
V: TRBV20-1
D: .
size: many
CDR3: CSARVNNIEQFF
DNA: TGCAGTGCTAGAGTGAACAACATTGAGCAGTTCTTC

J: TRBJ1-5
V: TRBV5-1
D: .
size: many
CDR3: CASSLGEINQPQHF
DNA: TGCGCCAGCAGCTTGGGAGAGATCAATCAGCCCCAGCATTTT

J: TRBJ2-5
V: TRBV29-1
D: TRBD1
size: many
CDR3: CSVQIRDREETQYF
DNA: TGCAGCGTCCAAATACGGGACAGGGAGGAGACCCAGTACTTC

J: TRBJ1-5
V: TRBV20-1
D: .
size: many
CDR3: CSAQTDYSNQPQHF
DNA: TGCAGTGCCCAGACCGATTATAGCAATCAGCCCCAGCATTTT

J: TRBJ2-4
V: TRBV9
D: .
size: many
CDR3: CASSDSRNIQYF
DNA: TGTGCCAGCAGCGACAGCAGAAACATTCAGTACTTC

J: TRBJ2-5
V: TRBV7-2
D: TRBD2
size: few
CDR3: CASSAGLAGGRETQYF
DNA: TGTGCCAGCAGCGCGGGACTAGCGGGGGGGCGAGAGACCCAGTACTTC

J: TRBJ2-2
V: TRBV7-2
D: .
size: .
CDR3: CASSSWGREAGELFF
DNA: TGTGCCAGCAGCAGTTGGGGCAGGGAGGCCGGGGAGCTGTTTTTT

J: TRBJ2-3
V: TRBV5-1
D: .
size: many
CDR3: CASSSGGRGPDTQYF
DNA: TGCGCCAGCAGCTCTGGAGGCAGGGGACCAGATACGCAGTATTTT

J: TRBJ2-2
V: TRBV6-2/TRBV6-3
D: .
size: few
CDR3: CASSRPEGGELFF
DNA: TGTGCCAGCAGTCGACCTGAGGGCGGGGAGCTGTTTTTT

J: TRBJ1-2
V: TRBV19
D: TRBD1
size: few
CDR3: CASSILIDRGIDDGYTF
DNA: TGTGCCAGTAGTATTTTGATCGACAGGGGCATAGATGATGGCTACACCTTC

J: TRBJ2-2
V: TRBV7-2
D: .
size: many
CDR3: CASRGSGYTGELFF
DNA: TGTGCCAGCAGAGGGTCGGGATACACCGGGGAGCTGTTTTTT

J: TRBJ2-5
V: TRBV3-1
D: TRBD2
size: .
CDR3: CASSRGTSGLFFPEETQYF
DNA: TGTGCCAGCAGTCGAGGGACTAGCGGCTTGTTTTTCCCGGAAGAGACCCAGTACTTC

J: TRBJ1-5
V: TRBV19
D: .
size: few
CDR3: CASSPEHQPQHF
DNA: TGTGCCAGTAGTCCTGAACATCAGCCCCAGCATTTT

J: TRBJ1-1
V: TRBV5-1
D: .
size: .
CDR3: CASSPGVRTEAFF
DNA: TGCGCCAGCAGCCCAGGGGTCCGGACTGAAGCTTTCTTT

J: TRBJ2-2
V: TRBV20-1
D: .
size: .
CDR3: CSASFTDTRLDTGELFF
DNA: TGCAGTGCTAGTTTTACAGACACAAGACTGGACACCGGGGAGCTGTTTTTT

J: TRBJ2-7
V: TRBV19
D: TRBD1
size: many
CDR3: CASSDRGPHEQYF
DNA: TGTGCCTCCTCGGACAGGGGGCCCCACGAGCAGTACTTC

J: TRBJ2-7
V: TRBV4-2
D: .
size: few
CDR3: CASSQEDRLASSYEQYF
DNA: TGTGCCAGCAGCCAAGAAGATCGGCTAGCGAGCTCCTACGAGCAGTACTTC

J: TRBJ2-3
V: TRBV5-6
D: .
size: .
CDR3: CASSVRIGGNTDTQYF
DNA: TGTGCCAGCTCAGTGCGGATCGGCGGGAACACAGATACGCAGTATTTT

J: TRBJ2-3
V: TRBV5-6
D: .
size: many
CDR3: CASSLDLPGGRDTQYF
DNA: TGTGCCAGCAGCTTGGATCTTCCGGGGGGCAGGGATACGCAGTATTTT

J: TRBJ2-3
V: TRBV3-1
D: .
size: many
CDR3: CASSPTWTVSTDTQYF
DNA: TGTGCCAGCAGCCCTACCTGGACGGTGAGCACAGATACGCAGTATTTT

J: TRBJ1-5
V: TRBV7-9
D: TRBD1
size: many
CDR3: CASSLAGGSQPQHF
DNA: TGTGCCAGCAGCTTGGCAGGGGGAAGTCAGCCCCAGCATTTT

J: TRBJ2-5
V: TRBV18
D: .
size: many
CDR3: CASSPRRSEGTQYF
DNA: TGTGCCAGCTCACCTCGCCGGAGCGAGGGGACCCAGTACTTC

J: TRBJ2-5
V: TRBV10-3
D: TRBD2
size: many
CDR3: CAFAAAGGETQYF
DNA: TGTGCCTTCGCGGCGGCGGGGGGGGAGACCCAGTACTTC

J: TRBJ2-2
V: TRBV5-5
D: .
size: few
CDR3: CASSLGRRRAGELFF
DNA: TGTGCCAGCAGCTTGGGACGCAGAAGGGCCGGGGAGCTGTTTTTT

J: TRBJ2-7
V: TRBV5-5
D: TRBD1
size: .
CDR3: CASSAGTAITYEQYF
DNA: TGTGCCAGCAGCGCAGGGACAGCTATTACCTACGAGCAGTACTTC

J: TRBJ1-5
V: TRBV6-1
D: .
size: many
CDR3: CASSEQGFGQPQHF
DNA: TGTGCCAGCAGTGAACAGGGTTTCGGGCAGCCCCAGCATTTT

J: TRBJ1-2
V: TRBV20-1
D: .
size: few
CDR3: CSASPRYGYTF
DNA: TGCAGTGCTTCCCCCCGCTATGGCTACACCTTC

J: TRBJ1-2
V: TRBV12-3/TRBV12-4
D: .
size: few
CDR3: CASRYTLRGYGYTF
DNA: TGTGCCAGCAGGTACACCCTAAGGGGCTATGGCTACACCTTC

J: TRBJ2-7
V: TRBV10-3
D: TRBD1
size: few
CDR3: CAIRGGQGSYEQYF
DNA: TGTGCCATCAGGGGGGGACAGGGATCCTACGAGCAGTACTTC

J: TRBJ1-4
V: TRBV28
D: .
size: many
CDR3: CASSLYRRGEKLFF
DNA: TGTGCCAGCAGTTTATATCGGAGGGGTGAAAAACTGTTTTTT

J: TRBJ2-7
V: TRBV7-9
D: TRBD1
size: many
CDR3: CASTKDRAYEQYF
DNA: TGTGCCAGCACCAAGGACAGGGCGTACGAGCAGTACTTC

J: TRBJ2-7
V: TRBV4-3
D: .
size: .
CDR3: CASSQNGESYEQYF
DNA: TGCGCCAGCAGCCAAAACGGGGAATCCTACGAGCAGTACTTC

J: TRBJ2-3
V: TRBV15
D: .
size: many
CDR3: CATSRDEAVGGDTQYF
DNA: TGTGCCACCAGCAGAGATGAGGCGGTAGGTGGAGATACGCAGTATTTT

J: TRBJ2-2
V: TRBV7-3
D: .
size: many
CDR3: CASSPSRGNVDPGELFF
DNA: TGTGCCAGCAGCCCGTCGAGGGGTAACGTCGACCCCGGGGAGCTGTTTTTT

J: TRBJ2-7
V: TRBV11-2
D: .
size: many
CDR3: CASSSGGPTYEQYF
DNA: TGTGCCAGCAGCTCCGGGGGGCCAACCTACGAGCAGTACTTC

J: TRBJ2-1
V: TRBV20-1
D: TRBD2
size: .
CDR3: CSAISGTSVYNEQFF
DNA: TGCAGTGCCATAAGTGGGACTAGCGTCTACAATGAGCAGTTCTTC

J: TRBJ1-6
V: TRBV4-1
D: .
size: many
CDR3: CASSQPTTGQSPLHF
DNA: TGCGCCAGCAGCCAGCCTACCACAGGGCAATCACCCCTCCACTTT

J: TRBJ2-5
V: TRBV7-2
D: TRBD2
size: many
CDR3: CASRQKLAGTRETQYF
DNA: TGTGCCAGCAGGCAAAAACTAGCGGGGACTAGAGAGACCCAGTACTTC

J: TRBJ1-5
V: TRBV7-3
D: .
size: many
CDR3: CASSLSSGSNQPQHF
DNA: TGTGCCAGCAGCTTGTCGTCCGGTAGCAATCAGCCCCAGCATTTT

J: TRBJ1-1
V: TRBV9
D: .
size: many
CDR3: CASSVSEGRGFKAFF
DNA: TGTGCCAGCAGCGTATCCGAGGGGCGCGGATTTAAAGCTTTCTTT

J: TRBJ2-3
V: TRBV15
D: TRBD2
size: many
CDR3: CATRSGASGGIADTQYF
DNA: TGTGCCACCAGAAGTGGGGCTAGCGGGGGGATTGCAGATACGCAGTATTTT

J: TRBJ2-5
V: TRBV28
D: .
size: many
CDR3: CASSFMTVVGETQYF
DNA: TGTGCCAGCAGTTTTATGACAGTGGTAGGGGAGACCCAGTACTTC

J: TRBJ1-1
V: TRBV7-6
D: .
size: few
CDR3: CASSLQEGPDTEAFF
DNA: TGTGCCAGCAGCTTACAGGAAGGGCCGGACACTGAAGCTTTCTTT

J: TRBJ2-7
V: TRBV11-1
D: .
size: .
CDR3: CASSSYGRDTYEQYF
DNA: TGTGCCAGCAGCTCTTATGGAAGGGATACCTACGAGCAGTACTTC

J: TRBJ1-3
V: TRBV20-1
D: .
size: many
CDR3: CSAPGRAGNTIYF
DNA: TGCAGTGCCCCCGGGAGGGCAGGAAACACCATATATTTT

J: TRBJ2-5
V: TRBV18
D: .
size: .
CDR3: CASSPQEGSETLYF
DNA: TGTGCCAGCTCACCACAGGAGGGTTCGGAGACCCTGTACTTC

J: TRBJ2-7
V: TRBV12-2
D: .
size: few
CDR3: CAPRRGVVYEQYF
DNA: TGTGCACCCCGACGGGGGGTGGTCTACGAGCAGTACTTC

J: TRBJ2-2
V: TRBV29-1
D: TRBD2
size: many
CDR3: CSVDSGGDTGELFF
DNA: TGCAGCGTTGACAGCGGGGGGGACACCGGGGAGCTGTTTTTT

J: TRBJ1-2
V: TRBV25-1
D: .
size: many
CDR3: CASSDGARGYNGYTF
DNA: TGTGCCAGCAGTGACGGGGCCAGGGGCTACAATGGCTACACCTTC

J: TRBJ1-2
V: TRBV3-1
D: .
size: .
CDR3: CASSQLQGSGYTF
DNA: TGTGCCAGCAGCCAACTACAGGGTAGTGGCTACACCTTC